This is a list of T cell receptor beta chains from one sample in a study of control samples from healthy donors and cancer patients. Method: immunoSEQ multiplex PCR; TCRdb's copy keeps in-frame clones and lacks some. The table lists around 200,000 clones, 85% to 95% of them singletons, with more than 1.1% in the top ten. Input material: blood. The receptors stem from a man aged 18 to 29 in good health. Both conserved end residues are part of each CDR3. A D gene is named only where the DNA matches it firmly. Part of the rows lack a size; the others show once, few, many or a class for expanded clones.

CASSLGANSYNEQFF TGCGCCAGCAGCTTGGGTGCGAACTCCTACAATGAGCAGTTCTTC TRBJ2-1 . once TRBV5-1
CASSEEIQPQHF TGTGCCAGCAGTGAGGAGATTCAGCCCCAGCATTTT TRBJ1-5 . once TRBV12-3/TRBV12-4
CASSSWTDGYTF TGTGCCAGCAGCTCCTGGACGGATGGCTACACCTTC TRBJ1-2 . . TRBV7-6
CASRNTIPYSGNTIYF TGTGCCAGCAGGAATACAATCCCTTACTCTGGAAACACCATATATTTT TRBJ1-3 . . TRBV6-4
CASSLNPSGNTGELFF TGTGCCAGCTCACTTAACCCTAGCGGGAACACCGGGGAGCTGTTTTTT TRBJ2-2 TRBD2 . TRBV18
CAWSVRGRGFSYEQYF TGTGCCTGGAGTGTACGTGGGCGGGGGTTCTCCTACGAGCAGTACTTC TRBJ2-7 TRBD2 . TRBV30
CASTQGVGEQYF TGCGCCAGCACTCAGGGGGTGGGCGAGCAGTACTTC TRBJ2-7 TRBD1 . TRBV23-1
CASSYGGGTEAFF TGTGCCAGCAGTTACGGAGGGGGCACTGAAGCTTTCTTT TRBJ1-1 . . TRBV6-2/TRBV6-3
CASSLSWGEAFF TGTGCCAGCAGCTTATCCTGGGGTGAAGCTTTCTTT TRBJ1-1 . . TRBV7-9
CASSSRDTYEQYF TGTGCCAGCAGCTCACGGGACACCTACGAGCAGTACTTC TRBJ2-7 . . TRBV7-8
CAWRKGAGGEQYF TGTGCCTGGAGAAAAGGGGCTGGGGGCGAGCAGTACTTC TRBJ2-7 . . TRBV30
CASSYSGAISNQPQHF TGCGCCAGCAGTTATTCAGGGGCAATCAGCAATCAGCCCCAGCATTTT TRBJ1-5 . few TRBV23-1
CATSASNNEQFF TGTGCCACCAGTGCCTCGAACAATGAGCAGTTCTTC TRBJ2-1 . . TRBV24-1
CASSSGTGRSDYGYTF TGTGCCAGCAGCTCTGGGACAGGGCGTTCAGACTATGGCTACACCTTC TRBJ1-2 TRBD1 few TRBV13
CASSEEDTGELFF TGTGCCAGCAGTGAAGAGGACACCGGGGAGCTGTTTTTT TRBJ2-2 . . TRBV6-4
CASSLGSGPAFF TGTGCCAGCAGCTTAGGCTCTGGGCCGGCTTTCTTT TRBJ1-1 . once TRBV13
CASSEEGGVGYTF TGTGCCAGCAGTGAAGAAGGGGGGGTCGGCTACACCTTC TRBJ1-2 . . TRBV2
CASSIVGFVRGTNTGELFF TGTGCCAGTAGTATAGTTGGGTTCGTCCGGGGAACGAACACCGGGGAGCTGTTTTTT TRBJ2-2 . . TRBV19
CASSPGVDTEAFF TGTGCCAGCTCACCAGGGGTCGACACTGAAGCTTTCTTT TRBJ1-1 . . TRBV18
CASSPPRDREHFSYEQYF TGTGCCAGCAGCCCCCCCCGGGACAGGGAGCACTTCTCCTACGAGCAGTACTTC TRBJ2-7 TRBD1 . TRBV11-2
CASSQGQASTDTQYF TGTGCCAGCTCACAAGGACAGGCTAGCACAGATACGCAGTATTTT TRBJ2-3 TRBD1 . TRBV18
CASSSTSNQPQHF TGTGCCAGTTCGTCAACAAGCAATCAGCCCCAGCATTTT TRBJ1-5 . . TRBV19
CAWTRPQGWVEQFF TGTGCCTGGACCAGGCCTCAGGGGTGGGTTGAGCAGTTCTTC TRBJ2-1 . . TRBV30
CASNPGQATGELFF TGTGCCAGCAACCCGGGACAGGCCACCGGGGAGCTGTTTTTT TRBJ2-2 TRBD1 . TRBV5-4
CASSIVGTGNSYEQYF TGTGCCAGTAGTATAGTAGGTACGGGGAACTCCTACGAGCAGTACTTC TRBJ2-7 . . TRBV19
CSASRSGGGYTF TGCAGTGCTAGTAGATCTGGGGGTGGCTACACCTTC TRBJ1-2 . . TRBV20-1
CASSLRDRPYEQYF TGTGCCAGCAGCTTACGGGACAGGCCCTACGAGCAGTACTTC TRBJ2-7 TRBD1 . TRBV7-2
CASGEGNTEAFF TGTGCCAGCGGCGAGGGAAACACTGAAGCTTTCTTT TRBJ1-1 . . TRBV7-9
CASSVEGRGGSPGYTF TGTGCCAGCAGCGTAGAGGGACGAGGGGGTTCACCTGGCTACACCTTC TRBJ1-2 . . TRBV9
CASSSRPIFGLDTQYF TGCGCCAGCAGCTCCCGCCCCATCTTCGGACTGGATACGCAGTATTTT TRBJ2-3 . . TRBV5-1
CAIRGQGAGETQYF TGTGCCATCAGGGGACAGGGGGCGGGAGAGACCCAGTACTTC TRBJ2-5 TRBD1 . TRBV10-3
CASSARREGNSPLHF TGCGCCAGCAGCGCAAGACGGGAGGGTAATTCACCCCTCCACTTT TRBJ1-6 . few TRBV4-1
CASSPVRGGVYEQYF TGTGCCAGCAGTCCCGTCAGGGGAGGTGTCTACGAGCAGTACTTC TRBJ2-7 . . TRBV28
CASSLTEPTGYTF TGTGCCAGCAGTTTGACAGAACCGACTGGCTACACCTTC TRBJ1-2 . . TRBV12-3/TRBV12-4
CASSGPGGLYEQYF TGCGCCAGCAGTGGACCCGGGGGACTTTACGAGCAGTACTTC TRBJ2-7 . . TRBV10-2
CATSEGAGGLNEQFF TGTGCCACCAGTGAGGGAGCGGGGGGCCTCAATGAGCAGTTCTTC TRBJ2-1 TRBD2 . TRBV24-1
CASIAQGYSNQPQHF TGTGCCAGCATCGCCCAGGGGTATAGCAATCAGCCCCAGCATTTT TRBJ1-5 . . TRBV6-5
CASSYNRGPEAFF TGTGCCAGCAGTTATAACAGGGGGCCTGAAGCTTTCTTT TRBJ1-1 TRBD1 . TRBV6-5
CASTLTDTQYF TGTGCCAGCACCTTAACAGATACGCAGTATTTT TRBJ2-3 . once TRBV12-3/TRBV12-4
CASRGGWARSFF TGTGCCAGCAGGGGGGGTTGGGCGAGATCGTTCTTC TRBJ2-1 . . TRBV2
CASSRGQPYGYTF TGTGCCAGCAGCCGGGGACAGCCCTATGGCTACACCTTC TRBJ1-2 TRBD1 . TRBV6-5
CAISDQVGGTEAFF TGTGCCATCAGTGACCAGGTGGGGGGGACTGAAGCTTTCTTT TRBJ1-1 . few TRBV10-3
CASSPSLLTSTNEKLFF TGTGCCAGCTCACCAAGCCTTTTGACTTCAACTAATGAAAAACTGTTTTTT TRBJ1-4 . . TRBV18
CASSYSNLWSPLHF TGTGCCAGCAGTTACTCGAACCTTTGGTCACCCCTCCACTTT TRBJ1-6 . few TRBV6-5
CASSPSGTNTGELFF TGTGCCAGCAGCCCTAGCGGGACGAACACCGGGGAGCTGTTTTTT TRBJ2-2 TRBD2 once TRBV5-4